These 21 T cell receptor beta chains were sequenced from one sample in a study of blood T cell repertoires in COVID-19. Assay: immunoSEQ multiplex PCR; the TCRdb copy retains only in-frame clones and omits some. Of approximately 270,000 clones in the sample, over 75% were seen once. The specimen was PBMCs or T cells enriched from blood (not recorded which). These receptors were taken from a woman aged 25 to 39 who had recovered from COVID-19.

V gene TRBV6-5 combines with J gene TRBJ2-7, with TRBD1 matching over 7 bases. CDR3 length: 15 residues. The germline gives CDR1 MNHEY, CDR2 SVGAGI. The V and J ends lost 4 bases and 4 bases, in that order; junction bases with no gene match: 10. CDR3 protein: CASSWGTETIYEQYF. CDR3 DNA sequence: TGTGCCAGCAGTTGGGGGACAGAAACTATTTACGAGCAGTACTTC.

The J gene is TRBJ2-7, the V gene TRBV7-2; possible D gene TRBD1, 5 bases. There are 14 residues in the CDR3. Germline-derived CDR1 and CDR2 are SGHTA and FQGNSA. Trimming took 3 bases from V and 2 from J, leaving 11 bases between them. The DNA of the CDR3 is TGTGCCAGCAGCTTTAATCCAGGGCCCTACGAGCAGTACTTC. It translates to CASSFNPGPYEQYF.

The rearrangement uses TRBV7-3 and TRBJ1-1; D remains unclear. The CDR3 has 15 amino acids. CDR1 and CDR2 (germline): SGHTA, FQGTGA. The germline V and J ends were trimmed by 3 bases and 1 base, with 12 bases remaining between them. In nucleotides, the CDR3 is TGTGCCAGCAGCTTGGAGTCTCGGGGGAACACTGAAGCTTTCTTT. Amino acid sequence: CASSLESRGNTEAFF.

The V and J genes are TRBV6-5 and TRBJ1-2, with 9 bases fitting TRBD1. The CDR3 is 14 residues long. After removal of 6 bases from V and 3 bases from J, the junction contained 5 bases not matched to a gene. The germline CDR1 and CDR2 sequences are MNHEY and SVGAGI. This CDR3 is CASSPGQGHYGYTF. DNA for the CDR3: TGTGCCAGCAGCCCGGGACAGGGTCACTATGGCTACACCTTC.

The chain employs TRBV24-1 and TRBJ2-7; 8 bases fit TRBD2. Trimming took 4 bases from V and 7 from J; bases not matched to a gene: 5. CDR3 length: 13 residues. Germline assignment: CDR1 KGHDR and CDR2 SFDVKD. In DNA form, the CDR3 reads TGTGCCACCAGTGACTCGGGGGGGACGGAGCAGTACTTC. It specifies CATSDSGGTEQYF.

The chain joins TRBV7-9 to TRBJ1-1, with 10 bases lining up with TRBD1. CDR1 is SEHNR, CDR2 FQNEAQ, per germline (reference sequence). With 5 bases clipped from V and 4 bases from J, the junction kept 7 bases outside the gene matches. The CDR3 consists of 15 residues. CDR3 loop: CASSGGDRGSTEAFF. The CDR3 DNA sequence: TGTGCCAGCAGCGGAGGGGACAGGGGTTCCACTGAAGCTTTCTTT.

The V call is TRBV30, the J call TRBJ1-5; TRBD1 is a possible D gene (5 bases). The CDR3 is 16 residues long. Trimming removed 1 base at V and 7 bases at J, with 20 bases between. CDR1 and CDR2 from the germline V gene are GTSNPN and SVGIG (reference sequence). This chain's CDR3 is CAWSAPTAGKSQPQHF. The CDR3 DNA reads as TGTGCCTGGAGTGCCCCAACGGCAGGGAAGAGCCAGCCCCAGCATTTT.

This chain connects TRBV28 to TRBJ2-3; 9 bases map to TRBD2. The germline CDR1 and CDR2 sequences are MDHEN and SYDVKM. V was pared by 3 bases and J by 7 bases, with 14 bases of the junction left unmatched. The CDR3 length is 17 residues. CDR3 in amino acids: CASSFKREALRLYTQYF. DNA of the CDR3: TGTGCCAGCAGTTTCAAGCGGGAGGCGTTGAGGTTGTATACGCAGTATTTT.

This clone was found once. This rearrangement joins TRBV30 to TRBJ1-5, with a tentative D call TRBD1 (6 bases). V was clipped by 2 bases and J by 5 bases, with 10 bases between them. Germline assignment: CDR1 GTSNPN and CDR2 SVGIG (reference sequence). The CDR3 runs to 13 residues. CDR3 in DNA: TGTGCCTGGAGTATGGGGGCTTATCAGCCCCAGCATTTT. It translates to CAWSMGAYQPQHF. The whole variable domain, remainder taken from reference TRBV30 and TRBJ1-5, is SQTIHQWPATLVQPVGSPLSLECTVEGTSNPNLYWYRQAAGRGLQLLFYSVGIGQISSEVPQNLSASRPQDRQFILSSKKLLLSDSGFYLCAWSMGAYQPQHFGDGTRLSIL.

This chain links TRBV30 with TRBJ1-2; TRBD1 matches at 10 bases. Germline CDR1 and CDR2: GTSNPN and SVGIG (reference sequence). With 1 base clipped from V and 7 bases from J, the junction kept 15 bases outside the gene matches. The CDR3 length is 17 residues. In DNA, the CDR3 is TGTGCCTGGAGTGCCAATGCCTTGGGACAGGGGTTGCGTGGCTACACCTTC. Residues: CAWSANALGQGLRGYTF. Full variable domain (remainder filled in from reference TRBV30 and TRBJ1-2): SQTIHQWPATLVQPVGSPLSLECTVEGTSNPNLYWYRQAAGRGLQLLFYSVGIGQISSEVPQNLSASRPQDRQFILSSKKLLLSDSGFYLCAWSANALGQGLRGYTFGSGTRLTVV.

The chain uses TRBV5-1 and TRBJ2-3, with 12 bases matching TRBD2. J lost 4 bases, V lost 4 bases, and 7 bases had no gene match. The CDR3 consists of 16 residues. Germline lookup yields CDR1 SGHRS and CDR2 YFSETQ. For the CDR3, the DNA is TGCGCCAGCAGCCCCCCTAGCGGGGGGGGCCCAGATACGCAGTATTTT. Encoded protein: CASSPPSGGGPDTQYF.

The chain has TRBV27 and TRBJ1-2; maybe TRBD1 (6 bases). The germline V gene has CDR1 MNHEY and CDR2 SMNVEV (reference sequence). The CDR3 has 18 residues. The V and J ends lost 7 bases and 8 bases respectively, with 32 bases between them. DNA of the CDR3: TGTGCCAGCAACCCAAGGCCTCCAGGCGGGGGGCGGGTTTGGGGCTACACCTTC. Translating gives CASNPRPPGGGRVWGYTF.

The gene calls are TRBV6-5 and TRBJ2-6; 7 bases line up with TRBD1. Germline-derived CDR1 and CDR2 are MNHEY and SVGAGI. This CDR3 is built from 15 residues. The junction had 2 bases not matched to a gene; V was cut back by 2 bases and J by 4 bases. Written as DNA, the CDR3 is TGTGCCAGCAGTTACACAGGGGACGGGGCCAACGTCCTGACTTTC. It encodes CASSYTGDGANVLTF.

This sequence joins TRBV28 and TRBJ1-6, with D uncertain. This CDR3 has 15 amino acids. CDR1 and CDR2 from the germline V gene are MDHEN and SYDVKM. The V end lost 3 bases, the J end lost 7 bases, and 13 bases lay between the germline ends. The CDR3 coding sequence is TGTGCCAGCAGTTTCACCCCGGAGGGCAATTCACCCCTCCACTTT. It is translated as CASSFTPEGNSPLHF.

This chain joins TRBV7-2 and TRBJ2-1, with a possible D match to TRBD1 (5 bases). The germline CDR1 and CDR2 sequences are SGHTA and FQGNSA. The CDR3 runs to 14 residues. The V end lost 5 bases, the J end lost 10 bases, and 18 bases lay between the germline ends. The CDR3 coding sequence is TGTGCCAGCAGCCCGACCTATCAGGGTATAGAGCAGTTCTTC. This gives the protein CASSPTYQGIEQFF.

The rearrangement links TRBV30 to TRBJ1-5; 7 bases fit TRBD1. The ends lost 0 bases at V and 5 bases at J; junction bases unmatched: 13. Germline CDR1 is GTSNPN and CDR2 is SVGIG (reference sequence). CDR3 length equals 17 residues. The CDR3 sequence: CAWSVPPRQGGHQPQHF. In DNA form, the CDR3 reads TGTGCCTGGAGTGTACCCCCCCGACAGGGTGGCCATCAGCCCCAGCATTTT.

The CDR3 sequence: CASSSGGVKETQYF. The DNA for the CDR3 is TGCGCCAGCAGCTCTGGGGGGGTGAAGGAGACCCAGTACTTC. The chain recombines TRBV5-1 with TRBJ2-5; TRBD2 agrees at 7 bases. This CDR3 has 14 residues. Trimming removed 3 bases from V and 5 bases from J; junction bases left unmatched: 7. The germline gives CDR1 SGHRS, CDR2 YFSETQ.

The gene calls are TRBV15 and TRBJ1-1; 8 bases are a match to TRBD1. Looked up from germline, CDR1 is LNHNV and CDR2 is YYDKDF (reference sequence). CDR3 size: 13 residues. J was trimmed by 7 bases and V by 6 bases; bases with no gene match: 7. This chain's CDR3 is CATSFLQGDEAFF. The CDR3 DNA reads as TGTGCCACCAGTTTCCTACAGGGGGATGAAGCTTTCTTT.

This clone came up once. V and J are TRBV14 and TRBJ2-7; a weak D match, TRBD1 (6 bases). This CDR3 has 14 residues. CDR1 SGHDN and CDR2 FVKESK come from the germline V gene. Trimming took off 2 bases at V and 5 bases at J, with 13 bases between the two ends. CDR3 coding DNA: TGTGCCAGCAGCCAAAACAGTAAGGGGGACGAGCAGTACTTC. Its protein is CASSQNSKGDEQYF.

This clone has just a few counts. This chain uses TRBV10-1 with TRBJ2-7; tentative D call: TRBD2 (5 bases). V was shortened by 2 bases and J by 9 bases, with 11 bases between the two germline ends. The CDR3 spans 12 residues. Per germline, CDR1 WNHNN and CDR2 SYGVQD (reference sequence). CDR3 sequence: CASSETGSAQYF. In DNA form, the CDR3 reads TGCGCCAGCAGTGAGACGGGGTCGGCGCAGTACTTC.

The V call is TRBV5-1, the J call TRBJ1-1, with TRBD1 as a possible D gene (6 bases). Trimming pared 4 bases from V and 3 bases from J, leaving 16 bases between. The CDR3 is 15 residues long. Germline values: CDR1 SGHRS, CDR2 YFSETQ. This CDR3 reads CASSTAQGGYTEAFF. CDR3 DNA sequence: TGCGCCAGCAGCACAGCACAGGGCGGCTACACTGAAGCTTTCTTT.